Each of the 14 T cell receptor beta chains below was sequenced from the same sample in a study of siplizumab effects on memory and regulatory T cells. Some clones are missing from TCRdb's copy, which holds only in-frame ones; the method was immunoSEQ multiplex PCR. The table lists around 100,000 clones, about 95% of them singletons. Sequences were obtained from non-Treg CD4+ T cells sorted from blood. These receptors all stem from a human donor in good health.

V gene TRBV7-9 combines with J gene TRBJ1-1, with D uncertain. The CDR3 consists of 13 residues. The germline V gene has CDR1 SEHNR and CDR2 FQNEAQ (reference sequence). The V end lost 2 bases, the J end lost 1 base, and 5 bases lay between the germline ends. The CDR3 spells CASSLSGNTEAFF. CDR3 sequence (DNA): TGTGCCAGCAGCTTATCGGGGAACACTGAAGCTTTCTTT.

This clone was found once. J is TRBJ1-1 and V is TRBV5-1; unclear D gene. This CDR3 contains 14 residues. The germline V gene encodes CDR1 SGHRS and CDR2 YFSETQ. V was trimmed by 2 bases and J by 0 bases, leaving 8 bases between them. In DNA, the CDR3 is TGCGCCAGCAGCTTAAACCAAATGAACACTGAAGCTTTCTTT. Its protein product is CASSLNQMNTEAFF.

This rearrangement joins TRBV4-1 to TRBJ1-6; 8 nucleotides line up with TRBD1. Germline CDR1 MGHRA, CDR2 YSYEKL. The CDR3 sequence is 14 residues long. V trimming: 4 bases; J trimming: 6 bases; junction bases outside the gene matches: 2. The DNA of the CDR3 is TGCGCCAGCAGCCCCGGACAGGGTAATTCACCCCTCCACTTT. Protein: CASSPGQGNSPLHF.

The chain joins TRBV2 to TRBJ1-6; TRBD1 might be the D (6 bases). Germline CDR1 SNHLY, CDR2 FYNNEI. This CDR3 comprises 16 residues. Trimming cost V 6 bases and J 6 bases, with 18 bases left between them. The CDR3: CASSSDSQASNSPLHF. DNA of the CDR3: TGTGCCAGCAGCTCGGACAGTCAAGCCTCTAATTCACCCCTCCACTTT.

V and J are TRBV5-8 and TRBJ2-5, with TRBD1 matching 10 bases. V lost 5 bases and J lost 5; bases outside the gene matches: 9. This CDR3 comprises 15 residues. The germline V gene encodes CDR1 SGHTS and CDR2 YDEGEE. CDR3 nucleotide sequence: TGTGCCAGCAGAGGAAGGGACAGGGGTTGGGAGACCCAGTACTTC. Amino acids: CASRGRDRGWETQYF.

DNA for the CDR3: TGCGCCAGCAGCTTGGAGGGGTCGTACGAGCAGTACTTC. Translation gives CASSLEGSYEQYF. V usage is TRBV5-1 and J usage is TRBJ2-5; tentative D call: TRBD1 (5 bases). The better agreement between TRBJ2-7 and the DNA end casts doubt on the J call. From germline, CDR1 is SGHRS and CDR2 YFSETQ. This CDR3 spans 13 amino acids.

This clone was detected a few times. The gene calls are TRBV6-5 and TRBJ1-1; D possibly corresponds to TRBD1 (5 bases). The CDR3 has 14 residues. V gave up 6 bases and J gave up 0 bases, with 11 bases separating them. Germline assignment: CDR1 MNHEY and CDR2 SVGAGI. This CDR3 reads CASSPGALNTEAFF. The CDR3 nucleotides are TGTGCCAGCAGCCCCGGGGCCCTGAACACTGAAGCTTTCTTT.

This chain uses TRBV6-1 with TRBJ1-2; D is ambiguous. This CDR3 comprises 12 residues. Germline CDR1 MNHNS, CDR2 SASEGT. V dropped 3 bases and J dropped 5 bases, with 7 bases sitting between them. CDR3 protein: CASSEGFYGYTF. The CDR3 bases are TGTGCCAGCAGTGAGGGATTTTATGGCTACACCTTC.

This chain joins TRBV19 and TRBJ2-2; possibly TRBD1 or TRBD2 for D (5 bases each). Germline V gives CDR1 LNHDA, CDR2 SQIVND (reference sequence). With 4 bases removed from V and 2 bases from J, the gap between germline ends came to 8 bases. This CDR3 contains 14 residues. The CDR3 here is CASSTGPNTGELFF. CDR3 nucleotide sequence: TGTGCCAGTAGTACGGGACCTAACACCGGGGAGCTGTTTTTT.

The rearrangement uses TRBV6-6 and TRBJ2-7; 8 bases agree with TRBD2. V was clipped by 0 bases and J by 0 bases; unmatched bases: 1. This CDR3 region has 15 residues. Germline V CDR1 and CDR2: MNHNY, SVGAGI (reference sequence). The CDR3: CASSYSAGGSYEQYF. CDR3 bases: TGTGCCAGCAGTTACTCGGCGGGGGGCTCCTACGAGCAGTACTTC.

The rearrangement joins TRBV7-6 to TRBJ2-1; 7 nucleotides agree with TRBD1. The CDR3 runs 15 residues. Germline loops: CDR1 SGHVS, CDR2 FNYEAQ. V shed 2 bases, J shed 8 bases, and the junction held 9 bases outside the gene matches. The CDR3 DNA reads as TGTGCCAGCAGCTTAAGCCCACTTACAGGGGATGAGCAGTTCTTC. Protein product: CASSLSPLTGDEQFF.

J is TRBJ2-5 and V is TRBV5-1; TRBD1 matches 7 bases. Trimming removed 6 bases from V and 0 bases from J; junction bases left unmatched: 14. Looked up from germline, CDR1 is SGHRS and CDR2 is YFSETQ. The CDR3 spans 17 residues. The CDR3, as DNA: TGCGCCAGCACCCGAATGTGGGGACAGAGTTACCAAGAGACCCAGTACTTC. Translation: CASTRMWGQSYQETQYF.

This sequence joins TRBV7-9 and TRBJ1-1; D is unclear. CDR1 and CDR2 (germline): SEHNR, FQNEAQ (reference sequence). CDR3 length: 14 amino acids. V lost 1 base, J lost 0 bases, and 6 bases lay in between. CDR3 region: CASSLEGMNTEAFF. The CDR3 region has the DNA TGTGCCAGCAGCTTAGAGGGCATGAACACTGAAGCTTTCTTT.

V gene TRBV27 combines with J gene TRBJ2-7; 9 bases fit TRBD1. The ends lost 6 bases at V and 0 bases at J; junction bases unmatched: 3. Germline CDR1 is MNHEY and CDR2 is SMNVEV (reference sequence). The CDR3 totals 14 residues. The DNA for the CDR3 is TGTGCCAGCAGCCGGACAGGGGCCTCCTACGAGCAGTACTTC. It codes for CASSRTGASYEQYF.